The source of this T cell receptor (beta chain) is a study of T-cell memory formation after mild COVID-19 (TCRdb year 2021). Regarding the study in general: Most TCR sequence clusters were specific to one of the two donors. The cohort was made up of two young adult volunteers, one female and one male, who were previously healthy. Longitudinal TCRalpha and TCRbeta repertoire sequencing tracked T-cell clones expanding and contracting after mild COVID-19 in a couple of donors.

The full study reports these points: The study covered only a couple of mild cases, and larger cohorts including severe cases with pre-infection samples were considered necessary. SARS-CoV-2 specificity was not confirmed for the second-wave clones peaking on day 37. Some responding clones were detected in pre-infection memory, which suggested that pre-existing cross-reactive memory T cells had joined the SARS-CoV-2 response. Balanced CD4/CD8 phenotypes were observed for clones contracting from day 15 to 85, whereas a bias towards CD4+ was observed for a second wave of clones expanding from day 15 to 37. Contracting CD4+ clones appeared mostly in the CM and EM memory subsets, whereas CD8+ clones were enriched in EMRA.

From its cysteine to its phenylalanine, the CDR3 spans 14 amino acids. Only CDR3 DNA is held: 42 bases, read in frame from base 1. V loses 6 bases, J loses 1 base, and the germline ends lie 15 bases apart. As encoded in the germline V gene (reference sequence), CDR1 is DFQATT while CDR2 is SNEGSKA. TCRdb records Illumina NovaSeq 6000 as the sequencer. TCRalpha and TCRbeta cDNA libraries were constructed by 5'RACE with constant-segment primers, with sample barcodes and unique molecular identifiers being introduced. RNA was extracted from every sample with Trizol reagent. Library amplification was performed in two PCR steps, and a second sample barcode and Illumina TruSeq adapters were introduced in the second step. Sequencing of the libraries was done on an Illumina NovaSeq, producing 2 x 150 bp paired-end reads. The study's own analysis went as follows. The reads were demultiplexed and collapsed into UMI-guided consensus sequences using migec v1.2.7. Using mixcr v2.1.11, UMI consensuses were aligned to TRA and TRB V and J templates and then assembled into clonotypes. Expanded or contracted clonotypes were those called significant by both edgeR and NoisET, with noise models trained on biological replicates. For edgeR calls, the thresholds were a false discovery rate-adjusted p below 0.01 and a log2 fold-change of 1. PCA with hierarchical clustering of max-normalized trajectories of the 1000 most abundant clonotypes was used as exploratory dynamics analysis. Each responding clone was given a CD4 or CD8 phenotype based on the CD4+ and CD8+ repertoires, which had been sequenced separately. TCRdb reworked the public reads: Q25 trimming with fastp, MiXCR clone assembly, productive beta chains retained. Each record represents a unique CDR3 protein, reported with the most common genes and DNA among its rows. TCRdb's processing, not the study's, gives the V and J calls here. The sample data list 300,000 to 400,000 distinct CDR3 sequences, and over 10% of these were observed just once. Around 21% of the sample belongs to the ten largest clones.

Ficoll-Paque density gradient centrifugation was the method used to isolate PBMCs. This clonotype was seen a few times. Its antigen specificity is not known. Per-base quality was not reported, and no clone a single base away is much larger than it. Sequenced: PBMCs or a T cell subset sorted from them (not recorded which). Recombination connected TRBV20-1 to TRBJ1-1; no D gene can be assigned with confidence. The sequence derives from a young man who had mild COVID-19 (a few samples of this study predate the infection). The sample titles of this study are shuffled in the database, so cell type and time point are left out; the donor was told from shared clones. The CDR3 reads CSALATVANTEAFF. The DNA reads as follows: TGCAGTGCCCTCGCTACGGTGGCGAACACTGAAGCTTTCTTT.